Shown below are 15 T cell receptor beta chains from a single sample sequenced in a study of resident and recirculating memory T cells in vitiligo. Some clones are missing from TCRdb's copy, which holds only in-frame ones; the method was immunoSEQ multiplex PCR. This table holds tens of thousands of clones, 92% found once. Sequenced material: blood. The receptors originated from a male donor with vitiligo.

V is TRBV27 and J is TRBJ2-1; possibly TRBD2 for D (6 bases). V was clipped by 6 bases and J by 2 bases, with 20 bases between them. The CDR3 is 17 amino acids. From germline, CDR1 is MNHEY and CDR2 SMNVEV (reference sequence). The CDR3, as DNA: TGTGCCAGCAGCCGAGGTGCCCCTAGCGTTCCCTACAATGAGCAGTTCTTC. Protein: CASSRGAPSVPYNEQFF.

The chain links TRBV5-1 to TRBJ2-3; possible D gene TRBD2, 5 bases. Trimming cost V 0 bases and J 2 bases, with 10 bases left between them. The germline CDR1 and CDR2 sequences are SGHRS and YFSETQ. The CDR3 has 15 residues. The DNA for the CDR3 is TGCGCCAGCAGCTTGGTGGACTCCCTCACAGATACGCAGTATTTT. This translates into CASSLVDSLTDTQYF. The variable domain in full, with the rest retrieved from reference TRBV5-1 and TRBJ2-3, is KAGVTQTPRYLIKTRGQQVTLSCSPISGHRSVSWYQQTPGQGLQFLFEYFSETQRNKGNFPGRFSGRQFSNSRSEMNVSTLELGDSALYLCASSLVDSLTDTQYFGPGTRLTVL.

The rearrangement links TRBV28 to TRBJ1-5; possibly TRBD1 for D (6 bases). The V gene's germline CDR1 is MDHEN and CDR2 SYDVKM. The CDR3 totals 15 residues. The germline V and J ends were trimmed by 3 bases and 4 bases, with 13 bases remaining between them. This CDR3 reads CASSLVRGYNQPQHF. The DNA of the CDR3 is TGTGCCAGCAGTTTGGTCAGGGGCTATAATCAGCCCCAGCATTTT.

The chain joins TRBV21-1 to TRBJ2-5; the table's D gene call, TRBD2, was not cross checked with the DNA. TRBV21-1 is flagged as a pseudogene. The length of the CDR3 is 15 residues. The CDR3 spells CASPLGLGGGKTQYF. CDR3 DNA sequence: TGTGCCAGTCCCTTGGGACTTGGCGGAGGGAAGACCCAGTACTTC.

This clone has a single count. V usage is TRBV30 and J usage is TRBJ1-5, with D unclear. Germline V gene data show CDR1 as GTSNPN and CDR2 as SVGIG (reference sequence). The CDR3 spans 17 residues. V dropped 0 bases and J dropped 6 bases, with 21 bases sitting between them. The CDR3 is CAWSVRVGSQTSQPQHF. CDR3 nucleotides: TGTGCCTGGAGTGTACGGGTAGGGTCGCAGACTAGTCAGCCCCAGCATTTT. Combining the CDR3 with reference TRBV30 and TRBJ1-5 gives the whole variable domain SQTIHQWPATLVQPVGSPLSLECTVEGTSNPNLYWYRQAAGRGLQLLFYSVGIGQISSEVPQNLSASRPQDRQFILSSKKLLLSDSGFYLCAWSVRVGSQTSQPQHFGDGTRLSIL.

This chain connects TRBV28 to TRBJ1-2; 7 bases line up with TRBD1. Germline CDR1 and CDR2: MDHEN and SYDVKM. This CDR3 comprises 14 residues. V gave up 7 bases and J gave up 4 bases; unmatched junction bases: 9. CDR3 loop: CASTKTGRFYGYTF. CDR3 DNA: TGTGCCAGCACCAAGACAGGGAGATTCTATGGCTACACCTTC.

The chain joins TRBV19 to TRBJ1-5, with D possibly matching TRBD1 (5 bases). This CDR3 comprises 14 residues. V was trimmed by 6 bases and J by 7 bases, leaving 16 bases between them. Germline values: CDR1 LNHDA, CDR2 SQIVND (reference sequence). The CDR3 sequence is CASSTDSRGQPQHF. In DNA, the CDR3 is TGTGCCAGTAGCACCGACAGCCGGGGGCAGCCCCAGCATTTT.

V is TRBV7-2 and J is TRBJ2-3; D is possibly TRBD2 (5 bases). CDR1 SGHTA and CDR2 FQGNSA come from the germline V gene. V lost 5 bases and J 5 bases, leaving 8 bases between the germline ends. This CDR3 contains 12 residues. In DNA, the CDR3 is TGTGCCAGCAGCCTCGGACTAGATACGCAGTATTTT. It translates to CASSLGLDTQYF. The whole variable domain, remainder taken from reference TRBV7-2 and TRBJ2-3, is GAGVSQSPSNKVTEKGKDVELRCDPISGHTALYWYRQSLGQGLEFLIYFQGNSAPDKSGLPSDRFSAERTGGSVSTLTIQRTQQEDSAVYLCASSLGLDTQYFGPGTRLTVL.

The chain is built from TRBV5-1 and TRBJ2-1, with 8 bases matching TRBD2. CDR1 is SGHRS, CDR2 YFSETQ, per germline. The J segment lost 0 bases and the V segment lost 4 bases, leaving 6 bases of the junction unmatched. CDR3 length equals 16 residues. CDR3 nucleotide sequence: TGCGCCAGCAGCCCCAAGACTAGCGCCTCCTACAATGAGCAGTTCTTC. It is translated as CASSPKTSASYNEQFF.

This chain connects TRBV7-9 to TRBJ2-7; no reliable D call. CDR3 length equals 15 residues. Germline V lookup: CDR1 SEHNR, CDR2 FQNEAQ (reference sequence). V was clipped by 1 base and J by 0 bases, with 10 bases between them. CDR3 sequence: CASSLVISSSYEQYF. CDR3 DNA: TGTGCCAGCAGCTTAGTCATTAGTAGCTCCTACGAGCAGTACTTC.

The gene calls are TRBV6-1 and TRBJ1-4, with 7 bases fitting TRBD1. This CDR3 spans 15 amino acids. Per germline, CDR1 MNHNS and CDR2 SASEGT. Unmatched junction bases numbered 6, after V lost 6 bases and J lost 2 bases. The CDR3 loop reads CASSATGNTNEKLFF. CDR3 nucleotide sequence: TGTGCCAGCAGCGCGACAGGGAACACTAATGAAAAACTGTTTTTT.

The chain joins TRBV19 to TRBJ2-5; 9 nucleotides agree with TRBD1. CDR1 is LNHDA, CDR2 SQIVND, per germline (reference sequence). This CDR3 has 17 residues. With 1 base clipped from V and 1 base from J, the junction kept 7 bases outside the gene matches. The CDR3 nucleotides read TGTGCCAGTAGTATAGCCTCCTGGACAGGGGCCCAAGAGACCCAGTACTTC. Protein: CASSIASWTGAQETQYF. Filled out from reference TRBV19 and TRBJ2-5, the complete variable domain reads DGGITQSPKYLFRKEGQNVTLSCEQNLNHDAMYWYRQDPGQGLRLIYYSQIVNDFQKGDIAEGYSVSREKKESFPLTVTSAQKNPTAFYLCASSIASWTGAQETQYFGPGTRLLVL.

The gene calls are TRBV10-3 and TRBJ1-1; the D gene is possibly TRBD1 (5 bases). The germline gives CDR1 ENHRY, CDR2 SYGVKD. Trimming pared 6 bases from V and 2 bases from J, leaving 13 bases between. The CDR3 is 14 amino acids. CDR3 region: CAISGGLPNTEAFF. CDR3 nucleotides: TGTGCCATCAGCGGGGGACTGCCCAACACTGAAGCTTTCTTT.

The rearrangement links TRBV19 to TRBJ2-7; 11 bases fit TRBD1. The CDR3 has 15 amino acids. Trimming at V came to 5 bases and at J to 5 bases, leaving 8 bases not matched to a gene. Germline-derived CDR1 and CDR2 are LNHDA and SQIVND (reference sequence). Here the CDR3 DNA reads TGTGCCAGTAGTGCGTGGGACAGGGGGGACAACGAGCAGTACTTC. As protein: CASSAWDRGDNEQYF. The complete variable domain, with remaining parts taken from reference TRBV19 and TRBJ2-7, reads DGGITQSPKYLFRKEGQNVTLSCEQNLNHDAMYWYRQDPGQGLRLIYYSQIVNDFQKGDIAEGYSVSREKKESFPLTVTSAQKNPTAFYLCASSAWDRGDNEQYFGPGTRLTVT.

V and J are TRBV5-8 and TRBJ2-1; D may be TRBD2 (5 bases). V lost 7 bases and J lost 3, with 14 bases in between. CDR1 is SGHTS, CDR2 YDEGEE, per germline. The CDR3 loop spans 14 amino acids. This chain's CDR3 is CASLDPAGYNEQFF. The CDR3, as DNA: TGTGCCAGCCTGGACCCCGCGGGCTACAATGAGCAGTTCTTC.